This paragraph reports one T cell receptor (beta chain). As yet, its antigen is unknown. Using immunoSEQ multiplex PCR, the repertoire was profiled, and TCRdb retains in-frame clones only, with some absent. The sample includes 150,000 to 200,000 clones, about 72% of them seen just once. This entry comes from a study of cytotoxic CD8 clonotypes in ibrutinib-treated CLL. Study results and limitations: A rise in clonality was seen at ibrutinib response, and a fall back toward baseline was seen at progression.

The sample was PBMCs, taken after 24 months of ibrutinib treatment. The receptor was derived from a human donor with chronic lymphocytic leukemia.

CDR3 protein: CASSLGVRETQYF. Written as DNA, the CDR3 is TGTGCCAGCAGCTTGGGAGTTCGGGAGACCCAGTACTTC. The chain employs TRBV5-4 and TRBJ2-5; no reliable D call. Per the germline V gene, CDR1 is SGHNT and CDR2 is YYREEE (reference sequence). The germline V and J ends were trimmed by 0 bases and 5 bases, with 8 bases remaining between them. This CDR3 is 13 amino acids long.